The T cell receptor (beta chain) described here comes from a study of human T cells and chemical hapten exposure (dated by TCRdb to 2020 to 2023). Some background on the complete study: For sensitization, 2% DPC in acetone was applied to a roughly 2 cm by roughly 2 cm area of upper inner arm skin. Patch testing was performed on the upper back with Finn chambers containing 0.01% DPC, and the patch tests were scored after 6 days according to International Contact Dermatitis Research Group standards. Patients additionally received weekly therapeutic DPC doses to the scalp throughout the roughly 25-week study period. Patient blood was sampled pre-sensitization (week 0) and at 2, 6 and about 24 weeks after DPC sensitization. In alopecia patients, the study followed how the peripheral blood TCR repertoire changed in vivo over primary and secondary sensitization to diphenylcyclopropenone (DPC), a hapten. Alopecia areata with under or over 50% scalp involvement, alopecia totalis and alopecia universalis were represented in the patient cohort, which was mostly female. The libraries were sequenced as a pool, and the TCR yield per sample differed mostly because of small variations in library volumes within the pool. For TCR sequencing, blood came from over 25 alopecia patients at anywhere from one to four time points (pre-sensitization, 2, 6 and 24 weeks). Beyond this particular receptor, the publication reports: Significantly more large CDR3 similarity clusters were formed by expanded TCRs than by pre-sensitization or healthy control sets, consistent with antigen-driven responses. After repeated subsampling, the strength of the expansion versus patch-test correlation and the threshold at which it became significant changed. The number of PT1 expanded TCRs positively correlated with patch test score, significant at thresholds 8, 16 and 32 but not 4. Because every patient had alopecia, a presumed autoimmune disease, the patients' immune response might differ from that of healthy individuals. No change with DPC sensitization was found in the number of TCRs above 1 in 1000 frequency, and no evidence of global repertoire structure alterations was found.

Here V drops 2 bases and J drops 0 bases, and the junction holds 10 bases not matched to any gene. The CDR3 numbers 19 residues from cysteine through phenylalanine. Only the CDR3 DNA stays, 57 bases, in frame from base 1. Receptor libraries were prepared by RACE. TCRdb records NextSeq 500 as the sequencer. Library preparation attached unique molecular identifiers to individual cDNA molecules for quantitative, reproducible TCR counting. Each blood RNA sample was used to sequence both TCR alpha and TCR beta chains. For the original study's pipeline: Samples had a median of roughly 98,000 TCRs, with a range from 23,224 to 690,600. The Decombinator software suite was used to annotate the V, J and CDR3 of the TCR reads. For the PS versus PT1 abundance plots, all samples were subsampled to the same number of TCRs (28,000). TCRs were defined as expanded if absent before sensitization and observed at least eight times at the 2-week time point. TCRdb took the public reads, trimmed them with fastp at Q25, ran MiXCR for clone calling and kept in-frame beta chains. Here each entry gathers all rows of one CDR3 protein and keeps the most common genes and DNA. The V and J calls were determined by TCRdb, not by the authors. In this sample the table shows around 67,000 distinct CDR3 sequences, 8.5% of which occur a single time. Clones ranked in the top ten supply around 3.3% of the sample.

This clonotype turned up a few times. Its antigen target is currently unknown. Base qualities are not at hand, and no much larger clone is one base apart. The meaning of the sample's time point label: patch test 2, 6 weeks after DPC sensitization. Interpreted using the paper, the treatment or condition label stands for: therapeutic diphenylcyclopropenone sensitization with weekly scalp DPC. At every patch-test visit, the blood draw took place before the patch test was put on. Eligible patients were aged 18 to 70, diagnosed with alopecia, deemed suitable for DPC therapy, and excluded if pregnant. Total RNA was isolated from unfractionated whole blood collected in Tempus Blood RNA tubes.

The sample here was whole blood, taken in connection with sensitization to the hapten diphenylcyclopropenone (DPC). This sequence originates from a woman between 45 and 60 years old with alopecia areata. Some clones in this sample may be carry-over from other donors' samples. The chain uses TRBV12-3 or TRBV12-4 and TRBJ2-5, with 12 junctional bases fitting TRBD2. The DNA reads as follows: TGTGCCAGCAGTTTATCCCTCTTAGGACTAGCGGGGAACCAAGAGACCCAGTACTTC. It translates as CASSLSLLGLAGNQETQYF.